The rows below give T cell receptor beta chains drawn from one sample of a study of control samples from healthy donors and cancer patients. Here immunoSEQ multiplex PCR was the method, and the copy in TCRdb shows in-frame clones only, minus some. Seen here are some 170,000 clones, under 96% observed once, and the top ten hold approximately 1%. Source material: blood. Receptor source: a woman in her 30s in good health. Each CDR3 is given with its conserved first and last residue. Fields, in order: V gene, D gene, clone size, J gene, CDR3 protein, CDR3 DNA. A D gene is named only where the DNA matches it firmly. The size of a clone is reported for some rows only, either as once, few or many, or as a class for expanded clones.

TRBV9,TRBD1,NA,TRBJ1-4,CASSPGTGTDEKLFF,TGTGCCAGCAGCCCGGGGACAGGGACGGATGAAAAACTGTTTTTT
TRBV6-5,TRBD2,NA,TRBJ2-2,CASISAGANTGELFF,TGTGCCAGCATTTCAGCGGGAGCGAACACCGGGGAGCTGTTTTTT
TRBV2,NA,NA,TRBJ2-7,CASTGAYSYEQYF,TGTGCCAGCACAGGGGCGTACTCTTACGAGCAGTACTTC
TRBV4-1,NA,NA,TRBJ1-5,CASSQVTGVRQPQHF,TGCGCCAGCAGCCAAGTTACAGGCGTGAGACAGCCCCAGCATTTT
TRBV9,NA,NA,TRBJ2-7,CASSVDYTTYEQYF,TGTGCCAGCAGCGTAGATTACACTACCTACGAGCAGTACTTC
TRBV7-9,NA,once,TRBJ1-4,CASSHLGQKLNEKLFF,TGTGCCAGCAGCCATCTCGGACAGAAGCTAAATGAAAAACTGTTTTTT
TRBV5-6,NA,NA,TRBJ1-4,CASSGGGNFNRDNEKLFF,TGTGCCAGCAGCGGTGGGGGAAACTTTAATCGGGATAATGAAAAACTGTTTTTT
TRBV7-9,TRBD2,few,TRBJ2-7,CASSHRSGTYRAFYEQYF,TGTGCCAGCAGCCACCGAAGCGGGACCTACCGGGCGTTCTACGAGCAGTACTTC
TRBV6-5,NA,NA,TRBJ1-2,CASSYSNELSYGYTF,TGTGCCAGCAGTTACTCGAATGAGTTAAGCTATGGCTACACCTTC
TRBV6-5,TRBD1,NA,TRBJ2-1,CASSLITGVFEQFF,TGTGCCAGCAGTTTAATTACAGGGGTCTTTGAGCAGTTCTTC
TRBV28,NA,NA,TRBJ1-6,CASTSGGVSPLHF,TGTGCCAGCACTTCGGGCGGGGTCTCACCCCTCCACTTT
TRBV6-4,NA,NA,TRBJ1-5,CASSPDSNQPQHF,TGTGCCAGCAGCCCAGACAGCAATCAGCCCCAGCATTTT
TRBV19,TRBD2,NA,TRBJ2-1,CASKVRGGPGNEQFF,TGTGCCAGTAAAGTAAGGGGAGGGCCCGGCAATGAGCAGTTCTTC
TRBV7-9,NA,NA,TRBJ1-2,CASSLRPGAGYGYTF,TGTGCCAGCAGCTTACGGCCCGGGGCGGGCTATGGCTACACCTTC
TRBV23-1,TRBD2,NA,TRBJ2-5,CASSQSRAGGDLGETQYF,TGCGCCAGCAGTCAATCGAGAGCGGGAGGGGACCTAGGGGAGACCCAGTACTTC
TRBV4-1,NA,NA,TRBJ1-2,CASSQDGLGNYGYTF,TGCGCCAGCAGCCAAGATGGGCTGGGGAACTATGGCTACACCTTC
TRBV6-5,NA,NA,TRBJ2-7,CASSRGTYEQYF,TGTGCCAGCAGTAGAGGGACCTACGAGCAGTACTTC
TRBV6-5,NA,NA,TRBJ1-5,CASISGGWDQPQHF,TGTGCCAGCATATCGGGAGGGTGGGATCAGCCCCAGCATTTT